This is a list of T cell receptor beta chains from one sample in a study of shared clonotypes between healthy human individuals. Method: immunoSEQ multiplex PCR; TCRdb's copy keeps in-frame clones and lacks some. The sample records a few million clones, 90% to 96% being singletons. Sequencing input: naive CD4+ T cells sorted from blood. The receptors here all came from a man between 18 and 29 years old in good health. Each CDR3 is given with its conserved first and last residue. D genes are given only for firm matches. Size is omitted from some rows. Given values are once, few, many or a class for expanded clones.

clone size	D gene	V gene	J gene	CDR3 protein	CDR3 DNA
.	.	TRBV10-2	TRBJ1-6	CASSEWQGISPLHF	TGCGCCAGCAGTGAGTGGCAGGGAATTTCACCCCTCCACTTT
.	.	TRBV25-1	TRBJ1-2	CASSEGTPSVYGYTF	TGTGCCAGCAGTGAGGGAACCCCCTCTGTCTATGGCTACACCTTC
.	TRBD1	TRBV5-6	TRBJ2-7	CASTLGTVYEQYF	TGTGCCAGCACCCTCGGGACAGTCTACGAGCAGTACTTC
.	.	TRBV11-2	TRBJ1-3	CASSLDGVSGNTIYF	TGTGCCAGCAGCTTGGACGGAGTCTCTGGAAACACCATATATTTT
.	.	TRBV6-5	TRBJ1-5	CASRVRSNQPQHF	TGTGCCAGCAGGGTGAGAAGTAATCAGCCCCAGCATTTT
.	.	TRBV5-1	TRBJ2-3	CASSLGGVDTQYF	TGCGCCAGCAGCTTAGGAGGGGTAGATACGCAGTATTTT
.	.	TRBV2	TRBJ1-1	CANQTSMNTEAFF	TGTGCCAACCAGACAAGCATGAACACTGAAGCTTTCTTT
once	.	TRBV5-4	TRBJ2-7	CASSFQATLSSYEQYF	TGTGCCAGCAGCTTCCAAGCGACACTGAGCTCCTACGAGCAGTACTTC
.	TRBD1	TRBV6-1	TRBJ1-1	CASTYAAGGGTEAFF	TGTGCCAGCACCTATGCGGCAGGGGGCGGCACTGAAGCTTTCTTT
.	TRBD1	TRBV2	TRBJ2-4	CASSQQGSKNIQYF	TGTGCCAGCAGCCAACAGGGGTCCAAAAACATTCAGTACTTC
.	TRBD1	TRBV7-8	TRBJ2-5	CASSPEQGRETQYF	TGTGCCAGCAGCCCCGAACAGGGGCGAGAGACCCAGTACTTC
.	TRBD1	TRBV28	TRBJ1-3	CASNPDDRVSGNTIYF	TGTGCCAGCAACCCCGACGACAGGGTCAGTGGAAACACCATATATTTT
.	.	TRBV30	TRBJ2-5	CAWRELQETQYF	TGTGCCTGGAGGGAGTTACAAGAGACCCAGTACTTC
.	.	TRBV23-1	TRBJ2-7	CASPNDRNYEQYF	TGCGCCAGCCCCAACGACAGGAACTACGAGCAGTACTTC
.	TRBD2	TRBV18	TRBJ2-3	CASSPPMAGGEADTQYF	TGTGCCAGCTCACCTCCCATGGCGGGAGGTGAGGCAGATACGCAGTATTTT
.	TRBD2	TRBV14	TRBJ2-7	CASSEAGGRASYEQYF	TGTGCCAGCAGCGAAGCGGGCGGGAGGGCCTCTTACGAGCAGTACTTC
once	TRBD1	TRBV2	TRBJ1-5	CASSRQGIQPQHF	TGTGCCAGCAGCCGACAGGGGATTCAGCCCCAGCATTTT
.	.	TRBV18	TRBJ1-1	CASSPPDPSFTEAFF	TGTGCCAGCTCACCACCGGACCCCTCATTCACTGAAGCTTTCTTT
.	.	TRBV30	TRBJ2-4	CAWSRTGDQNIQYF	TGTGCCTGGAGTAGGACTGGGGACCAAAACATTCAGTACTTC
.	TRBD2	TRBV4-3	TRBJ2-7	CASSRGLAVQEQYF	TGCGCCAGCAGCCGCGGACTAGCAGTACAAGAGCAGTACTTC
.	TRBD2	TRBV7-2	TRBJ2-7	CASSLSGGGHEQYF	TGTGCCAGCAGTCTTAGCGGGGGGGGCCACGAGCAGTACTTC
.	TRBD2	TRBV7-2	TRBJ2-3	CASSLRLAGTSTDTQYF	TGTGCCAGCAGCTTAAGGCTAGCGGGCACTAGCACAGATACGCAGTATTTT
.	TRBD2	TRBV5-1	TRBJ2-7	CASSPGTSGRFSYEQYF	TGCGCCAGCAGCCCGGGGACTAGCGGGAGGTTCTCCTACGAGCAGTACTTC
.	.	TRBV2	TRBJ1-1	CASSNGWGANTEAFF	TGTGCCAGCAGCAATGGGTGGGGGGCGAACACTGAAGCTTTCTTT